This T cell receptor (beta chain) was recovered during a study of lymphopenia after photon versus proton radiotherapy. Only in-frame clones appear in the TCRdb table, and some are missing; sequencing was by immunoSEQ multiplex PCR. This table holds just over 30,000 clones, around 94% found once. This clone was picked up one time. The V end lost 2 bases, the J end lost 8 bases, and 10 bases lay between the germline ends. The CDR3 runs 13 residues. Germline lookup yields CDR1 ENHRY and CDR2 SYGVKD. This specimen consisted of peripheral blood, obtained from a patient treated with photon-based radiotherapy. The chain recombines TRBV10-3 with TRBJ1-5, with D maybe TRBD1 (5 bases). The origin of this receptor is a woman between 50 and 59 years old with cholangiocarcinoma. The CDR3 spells CAISEVDSKPQHF. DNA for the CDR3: TGTGCCATCAGTGAGGTCGACAGTAAGCCCCAGCATTTT.